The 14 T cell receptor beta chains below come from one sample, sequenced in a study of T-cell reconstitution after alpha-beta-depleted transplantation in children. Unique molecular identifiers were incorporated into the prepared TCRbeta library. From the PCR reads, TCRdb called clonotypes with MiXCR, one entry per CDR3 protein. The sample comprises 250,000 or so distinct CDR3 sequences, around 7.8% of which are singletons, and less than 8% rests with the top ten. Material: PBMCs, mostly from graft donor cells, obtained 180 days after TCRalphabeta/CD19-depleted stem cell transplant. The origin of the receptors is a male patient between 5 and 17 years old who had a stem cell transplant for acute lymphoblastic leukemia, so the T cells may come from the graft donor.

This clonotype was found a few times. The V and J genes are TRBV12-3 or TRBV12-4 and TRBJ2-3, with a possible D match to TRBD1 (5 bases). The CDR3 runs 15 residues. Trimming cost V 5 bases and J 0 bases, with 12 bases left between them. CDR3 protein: CASSPTESSTDTQYF. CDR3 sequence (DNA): TGTGCCAGCAGTCCGACAGAGTCTAGCACAGATACGCAGTATTTT.

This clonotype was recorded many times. The DNA for the CDR3 is TGTGCCAGCAGCCAAGATTCAAAGGGCCTTCGGGAGCAGTACTTC. Its protein is CASSQDSKGLREQYF. The gene calls are TRBV3-1 and TRBJ2-7; D is unresolved. Trimming pared 0 bases from V and 7 bases from J, leaving 16 bases between. Germline loops: CDR1 LGHDT, CDR2 YNNKEL (reference sequence). The length of the CDR3 is 15 residues.

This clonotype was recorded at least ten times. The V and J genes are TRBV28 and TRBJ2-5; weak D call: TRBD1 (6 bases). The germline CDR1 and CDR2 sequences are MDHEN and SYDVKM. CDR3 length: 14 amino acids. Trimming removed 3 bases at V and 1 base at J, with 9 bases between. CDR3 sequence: CASSLGTPQETQYF. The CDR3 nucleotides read TGTGCCAGCAGTTTGGGGACACCCCAAGAGACCCAGTACTTC.

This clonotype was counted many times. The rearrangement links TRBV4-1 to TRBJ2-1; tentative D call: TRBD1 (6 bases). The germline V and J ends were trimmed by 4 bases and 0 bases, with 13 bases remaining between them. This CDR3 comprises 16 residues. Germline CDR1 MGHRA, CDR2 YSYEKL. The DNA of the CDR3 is TGCGCCAGCAGCCCAGCCGGGACAAGCTCCTACAATGAGCAGTTCTTC. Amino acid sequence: CASSPAGTSSYNEQFF.

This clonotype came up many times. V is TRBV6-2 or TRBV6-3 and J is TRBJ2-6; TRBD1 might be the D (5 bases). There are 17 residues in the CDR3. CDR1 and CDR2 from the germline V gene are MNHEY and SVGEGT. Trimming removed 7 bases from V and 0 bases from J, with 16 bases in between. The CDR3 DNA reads TGTGCCAGCAAGGTGAACAGGTGGGGCTCTGGGGCCAACGTCCTGACTTTC. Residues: CASKVNRWGSGANVLTF.

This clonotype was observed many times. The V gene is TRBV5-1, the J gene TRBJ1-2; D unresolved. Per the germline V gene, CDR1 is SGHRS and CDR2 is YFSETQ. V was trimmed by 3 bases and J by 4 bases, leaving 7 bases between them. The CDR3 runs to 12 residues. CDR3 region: CASSSDLYGYTF. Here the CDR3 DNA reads TGCGCCAGCAGCTCGGACCTCTATGGCTACACCTTC.

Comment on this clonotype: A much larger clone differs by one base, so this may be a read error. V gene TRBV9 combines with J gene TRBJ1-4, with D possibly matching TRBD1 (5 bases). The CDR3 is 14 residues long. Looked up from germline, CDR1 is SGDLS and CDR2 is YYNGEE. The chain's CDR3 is CASNQGQTNEKQFF. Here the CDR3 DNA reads TGTGCCAGCAATCAGGGCCAGACAAATGAAAAACAGTTTTTT.

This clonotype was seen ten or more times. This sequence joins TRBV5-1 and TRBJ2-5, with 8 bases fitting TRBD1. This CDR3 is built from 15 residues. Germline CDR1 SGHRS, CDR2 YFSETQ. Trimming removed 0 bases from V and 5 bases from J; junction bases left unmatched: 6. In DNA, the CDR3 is TGCGCCAGCAGCTTGGCCGTACAGGGGGTGGAGACCCAGTACTTC. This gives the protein CASSLAVQGVETQYF.

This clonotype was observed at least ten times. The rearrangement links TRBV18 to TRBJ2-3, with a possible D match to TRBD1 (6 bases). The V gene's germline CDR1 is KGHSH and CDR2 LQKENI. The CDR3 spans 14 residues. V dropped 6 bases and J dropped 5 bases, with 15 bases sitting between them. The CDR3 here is CASSQDSPRDTQYF. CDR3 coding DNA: TGTGCCAGCTCCCAGGACAGTCCAAGAGATACGCAGTATTTT. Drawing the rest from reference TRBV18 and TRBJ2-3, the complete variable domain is NAGVMQNPRHLVRRRGQEARLRCSPMKGHSHVYWYRQLPEEGLKFMVYLQKENIIDESGMPKERFSAEFPKEGPSILRIQQVVRGDSAAYFCASSQDSPRDTQYFGPGTRLTVL.

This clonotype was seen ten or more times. The CDR3 protein is CASSLGTSYGTDTQYF. As DNA, the CDR3 is TGTGCCAGCAGCTTGGGGACTAGCTATGGCACAGATACGCAGTATTTT. The rearrangement joins TRBV7-2 to TRBJ2-3; 9 nucleotides agree with TRBD2. Germline loops: CDR1 SGHTA, CDR2 FQGNSA. There are 16 residues in the CDR3. V was pared by 3 bases and J by 1 base, with 5 bases of the junction left unmatched.

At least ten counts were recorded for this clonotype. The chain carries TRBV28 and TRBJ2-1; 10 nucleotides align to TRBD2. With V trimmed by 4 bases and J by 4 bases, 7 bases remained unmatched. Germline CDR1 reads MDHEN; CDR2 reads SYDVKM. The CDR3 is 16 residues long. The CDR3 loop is CASSSPGLAVYNEQFF. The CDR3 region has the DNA TGTGCCAGCAGTTCCCCCGGACTAGCGGTGTACAATGAGCAGTTCTTC.

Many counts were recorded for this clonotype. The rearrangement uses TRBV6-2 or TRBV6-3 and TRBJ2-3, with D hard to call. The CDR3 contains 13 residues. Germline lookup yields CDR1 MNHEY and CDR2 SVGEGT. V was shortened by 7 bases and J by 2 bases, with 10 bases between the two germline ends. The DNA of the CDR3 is TGTGCCAGCATTCCCCGATACACAGATACGCAGTATTTT. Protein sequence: CASIPRYTDTQYF.

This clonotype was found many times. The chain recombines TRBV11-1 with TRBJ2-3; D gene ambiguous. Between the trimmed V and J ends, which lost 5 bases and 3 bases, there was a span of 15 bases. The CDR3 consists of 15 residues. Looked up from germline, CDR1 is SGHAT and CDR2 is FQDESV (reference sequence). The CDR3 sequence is CASSKGRHQTDTQYF. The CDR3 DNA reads TGTGCCAGCAGCAAGGGCCGACACCAGACAGATACGCAGTATTTT. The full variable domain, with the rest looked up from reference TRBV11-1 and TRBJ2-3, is EAEVAQSPRYKITEKSQAVAFWCDPISGHATLYWYRQILGQGPELLVQFQDESVVDDSQLPKDRFSAERLKGVDSTLKIQPAELGDSAMYLCASSKGRHQTDTQYFGPGTRLTVL.

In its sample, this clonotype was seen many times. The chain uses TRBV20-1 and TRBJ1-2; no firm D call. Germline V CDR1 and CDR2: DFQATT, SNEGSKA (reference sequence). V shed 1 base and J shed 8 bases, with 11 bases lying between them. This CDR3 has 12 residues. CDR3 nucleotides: TGCAGTGCTAGAGCTGAACCCGCAGGCTACACCTTC. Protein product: CSARAEPAGYTF.